This T cell receptor beta chain was identified during a study of T cell responses to AZD1222 COVID-19 vaccine. Overall study findings and caveats: Just six people given AZD1222 tested seropositive at baseline.

Points on this clone: Antigen specificity is unknown.

Some clones are missing from TCRdb's copy, which holds only in-frame ones; the method was immunoSEQ multiplex PCR. The sample lists about 140,000 clones, roughly 90% occurring once. This TCR came from an adult in good health. The sequencing used peripheral blood, collected on day 0 of AZD1222 vaccination.

The CDR3 DNA follows: TGTGCCAGCAGCCAATACAATCAGCCCCAGCATTTT. It is translated as CASSQYNQPQHF. The chain links TRBV5-5 to TRBJ1-5, with D hard to call. Trimming removed 4 bases at V and 3 bases at J, with 5 bases between. This CDR3 has 12 residues. From germline, CDR1 is SGHKS and CDR2 YYEKEE (reference sequence). The variable domain in full, completed from reference TRBV5-5 and TRBJ1-5, reads DAGVTQSPTHLIKTRGQQVTLRCSPISGHKSVSWYQQVLGQGPQFIFQYYEKEERGRGNFPDRFSARQFPNYSSELNVNALLLGDSALYLCASSQYNQPQHFGDGTRLSIL.